This T cell receptor beta chain emerged from a study of CD8 T cells in ankylosing spondylitis. The CDR3 length is 13 residues. Per the germline V gene, CDR1 is SQVTM and CDR2 is ANQGSEA. Trimming pared 5 bases from V and 1 base from J, leaving 11 bases between. This clonotype was seen more than once but under ten times. Its target is not known. TCRdb reanalysed the 5' RACE reads using MiXCR and keeps one entry per CDR3 protein. The sample comprises 700,000 to 850,000 distinct CDR3 sequences, 10% to 15% of which are singletons, and approximately 0.51% rests with the top ten. Whole-study results and caveats: Seemingly distinctive of ankylosing spondylitis blood was a TCR beta motif formed by eight highly homologous variants.

The receptor comes from a male donor with ankylosing spondylitis. This sequence joins TRBV29-1 and TRBJ1-1, with no clear D. Sample: blood, either unsorted or a sorted T cell fraction (not recorded which). The DNA for the CDR3 is TGCAGCGTTATGGGCAGGCAGAACACTGAAGCTTTCTTT. Residues: CSVMGRQNTEAFF.